This T cell receptor beta chain was sequenced during a study of blood T cell repertoires in COVID-19. In the study overall: Material from acute and convalescent COVID-19 was sourced from the United States, Italy and Spain. Sources were T cells, B-cell-depleted T cells, or PBMCs; the material itself was cDNA or gDNA.

Trimming took off 0 bases at V and 2 bases at J, with 9 bases between the two ends. The V gene's germline CDR1 is SGDLS and CDR2 YYNGEE. The length of the CDR3 is 15 residues. Assay used: immunoSEQ multiplex PCR; TCRdb lists only in-frame clones, some missing. The repertoire consists of hundreds of thousands of clones, with 88% occurring once and the leading ten covering 0.9% to 1%. The sample taken for sequencing was peripheral blood. The clonotype was recovered from a woman in her thirties or forties who had recovered from COVID-19. The chain uses TRBV9 and TRBJ2-1; a possible D gene is TRBD1 (5 bases). CDR3 DNA sequence: TGTGCCAGCAGCGTAGGGGCAGGGCCCTACAATGAGCAGTTCTTC. Amino acid sequence: CASSVGAGPYNEQFF.